This T cell receptor (beta chain) was documented in a study of vaccination and CD4 T cells after COVID-19. Overall study findings and caveats: Researchers report that 304 of 307 vaccine-specific clones in convalescent patients proved spike mono-reactive.

Regarding treatment: roughly 10-day PBMC culture with coronavirus spike peptide pools or control peptides (ViraFEST assay). IL-2 (around 10 IU/ml) and peptide pools (approximately 9 ug/ml) were added to cultures of around 2 million PBMCs per well. Fresh IL-2 medium was used to replace half of the medium on days 3 and 7. Trimming shortened V by 0 bases and J by 0 bases, and 6 bases separated the two germline ends. The germline CDR1 and CDR2 sequences are SGHTA and FQGNSA. The CDR3 is 16 amino acids. Cultured CD4+ T cells had their DNA profiled by the Oncomine TCR Beta short-read assay. Genomic DNA was extracted from cultured CD4+ T cells. TCRdb re-called the PCR reads with MiXCR, one entry per CDR3 protein. This table has 9,500 to 15,000 distinct CDR3 sequences, 60% appearing once. Note on this clonotype: Its antigen is unidentified.

This TCR was sampled from a human donor who had recovered from COVID-19. The material sequenced was CD4+ T cells from blood, cultured in vitro. V and J are TRBV7-2 and TRBJ2-6, with D unclear. CDR3 nucleotide sequence: TGTGCCAGCAGCTTAGCCCAGAGCTCTGGGGCCAACGTCCTGACTTTC. Translated: CASSLAQSSGANVLTF.